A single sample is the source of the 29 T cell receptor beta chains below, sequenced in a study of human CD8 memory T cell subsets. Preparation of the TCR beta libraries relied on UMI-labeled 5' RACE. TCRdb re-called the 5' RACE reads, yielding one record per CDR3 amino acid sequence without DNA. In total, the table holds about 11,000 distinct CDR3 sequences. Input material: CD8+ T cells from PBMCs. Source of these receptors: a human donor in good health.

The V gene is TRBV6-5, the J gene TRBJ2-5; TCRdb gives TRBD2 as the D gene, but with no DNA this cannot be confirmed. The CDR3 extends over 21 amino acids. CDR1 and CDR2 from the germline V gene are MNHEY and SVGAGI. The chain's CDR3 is CASSYRPPRLAGEPYQETQYF.

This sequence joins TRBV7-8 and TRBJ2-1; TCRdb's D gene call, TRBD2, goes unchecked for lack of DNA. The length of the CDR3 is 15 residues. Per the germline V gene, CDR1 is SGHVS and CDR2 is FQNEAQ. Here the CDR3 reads CASSFLPAGGNEQFF.

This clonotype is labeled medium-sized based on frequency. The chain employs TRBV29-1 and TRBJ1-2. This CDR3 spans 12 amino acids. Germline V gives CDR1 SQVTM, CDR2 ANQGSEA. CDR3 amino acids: CSGVTGSYGYTF.

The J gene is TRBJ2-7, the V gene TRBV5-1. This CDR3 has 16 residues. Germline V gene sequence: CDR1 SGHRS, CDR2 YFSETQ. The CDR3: CASSGDLGLDSYEQYF.

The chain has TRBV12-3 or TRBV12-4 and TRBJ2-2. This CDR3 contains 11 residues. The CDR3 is CASSPAGELFF.

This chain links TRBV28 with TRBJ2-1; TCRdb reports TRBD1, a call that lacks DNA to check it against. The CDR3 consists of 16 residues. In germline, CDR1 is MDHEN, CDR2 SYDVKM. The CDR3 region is CASSLGGTGYENEQFF. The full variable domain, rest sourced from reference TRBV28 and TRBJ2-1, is DVKVTQSSRYLVKRTGEKVFLECVQDMDHENMFWYRQDPGLGLRLIYFSYDVKMKEKGDIPEGYSVSREKKERFSLILESASTNQTSMYLCASSLGGTGYENEQFFGPGTRLTVL.

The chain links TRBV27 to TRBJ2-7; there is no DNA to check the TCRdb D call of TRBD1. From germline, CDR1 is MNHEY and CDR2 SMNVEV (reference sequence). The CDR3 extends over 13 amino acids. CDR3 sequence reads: CASTRDRAYEQYF.

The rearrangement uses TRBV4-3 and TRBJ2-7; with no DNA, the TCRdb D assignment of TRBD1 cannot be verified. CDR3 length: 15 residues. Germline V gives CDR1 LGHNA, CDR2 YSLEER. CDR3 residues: CASSQDQNRWYEQYF.

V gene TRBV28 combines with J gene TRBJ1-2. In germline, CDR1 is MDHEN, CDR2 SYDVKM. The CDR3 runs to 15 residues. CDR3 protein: CASSLSQQNFYGYAF.

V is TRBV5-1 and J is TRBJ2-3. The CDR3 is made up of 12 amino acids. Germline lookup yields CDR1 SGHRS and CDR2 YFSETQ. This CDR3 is CASSLAPFQQYF.

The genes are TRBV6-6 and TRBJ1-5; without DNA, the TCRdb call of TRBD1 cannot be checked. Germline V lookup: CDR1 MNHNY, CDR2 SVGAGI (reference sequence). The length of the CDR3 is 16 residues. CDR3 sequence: CASSSGVGYSNQPQHF.

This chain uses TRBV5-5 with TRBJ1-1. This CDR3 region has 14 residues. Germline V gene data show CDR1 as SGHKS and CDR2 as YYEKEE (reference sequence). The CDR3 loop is CASSLADGSTEAFF.

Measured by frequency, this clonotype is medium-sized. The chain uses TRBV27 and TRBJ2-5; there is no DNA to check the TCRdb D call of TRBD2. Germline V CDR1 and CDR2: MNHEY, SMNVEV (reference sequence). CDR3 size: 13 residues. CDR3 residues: CASGLGGLGTQYF.

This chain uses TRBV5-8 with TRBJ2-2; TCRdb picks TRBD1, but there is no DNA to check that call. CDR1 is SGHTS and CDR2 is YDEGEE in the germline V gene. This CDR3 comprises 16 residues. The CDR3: CASSLGPRQGAGELFF. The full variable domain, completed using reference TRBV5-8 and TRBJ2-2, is EAGVTQSPTHLIKTRGQQATLRCSPISGHTSVYWYQQALGLGLQFLLWYDEGEERNRGNFPPRFSGRQFPNYSSELNVNALELEDSALYLCASSLGPRQGAGELFFGEGSRLTVL.

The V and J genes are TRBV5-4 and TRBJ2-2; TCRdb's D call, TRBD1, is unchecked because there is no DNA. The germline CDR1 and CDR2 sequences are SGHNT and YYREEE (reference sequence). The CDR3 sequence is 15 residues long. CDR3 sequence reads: CASSSTRGYTGELFF. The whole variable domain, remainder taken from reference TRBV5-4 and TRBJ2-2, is ETGVTQSPTHLIKTRGQQVTLRCSSQSGHNTVSWYQQALGQGPQFIFQYYREEENGRGNFPPRFSGLQFPNYSSELNVNALELDDSALYLCASSSTRGYTGELFFGEGSRLTVL.

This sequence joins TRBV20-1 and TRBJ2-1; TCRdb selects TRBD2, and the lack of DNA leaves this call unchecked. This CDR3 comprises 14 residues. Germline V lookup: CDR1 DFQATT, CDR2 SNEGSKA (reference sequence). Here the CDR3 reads CSASGSPTYNEQFF.

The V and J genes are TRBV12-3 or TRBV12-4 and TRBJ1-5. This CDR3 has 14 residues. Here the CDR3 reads CASSLSGPNQPQHF.

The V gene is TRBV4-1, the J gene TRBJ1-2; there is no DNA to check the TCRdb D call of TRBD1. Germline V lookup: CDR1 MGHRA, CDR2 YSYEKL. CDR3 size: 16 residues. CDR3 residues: CASSQGLEGGIGGYTF.

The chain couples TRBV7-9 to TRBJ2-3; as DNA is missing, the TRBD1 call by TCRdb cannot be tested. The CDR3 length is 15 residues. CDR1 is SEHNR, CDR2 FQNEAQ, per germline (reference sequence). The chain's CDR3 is CASSTGTGSLDTQYF.

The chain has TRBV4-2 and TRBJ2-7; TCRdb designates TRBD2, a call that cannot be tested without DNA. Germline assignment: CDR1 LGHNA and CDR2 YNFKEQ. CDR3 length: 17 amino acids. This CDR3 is CASSQDPLAGASYEQYF.

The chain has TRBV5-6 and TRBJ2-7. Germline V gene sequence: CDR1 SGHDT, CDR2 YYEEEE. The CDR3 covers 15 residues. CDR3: CASSLGGQVRYEQYF.

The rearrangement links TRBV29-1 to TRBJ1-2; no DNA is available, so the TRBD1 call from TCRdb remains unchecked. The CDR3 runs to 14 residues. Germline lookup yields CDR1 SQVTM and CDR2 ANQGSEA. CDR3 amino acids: CSVDLRDPGGGYTF.

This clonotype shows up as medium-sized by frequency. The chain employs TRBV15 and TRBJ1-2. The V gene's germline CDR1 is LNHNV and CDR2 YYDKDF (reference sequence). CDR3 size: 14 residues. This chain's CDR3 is CATSRDHSVYGYTF.

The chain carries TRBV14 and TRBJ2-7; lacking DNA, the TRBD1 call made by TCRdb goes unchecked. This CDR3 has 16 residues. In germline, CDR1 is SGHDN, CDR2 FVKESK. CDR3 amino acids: CASSQDAVPLPYEQYF.

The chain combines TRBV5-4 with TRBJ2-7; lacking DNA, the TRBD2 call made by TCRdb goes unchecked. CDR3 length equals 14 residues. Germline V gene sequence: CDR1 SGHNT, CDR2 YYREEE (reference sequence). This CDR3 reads CASSLGGLRYEQYF.

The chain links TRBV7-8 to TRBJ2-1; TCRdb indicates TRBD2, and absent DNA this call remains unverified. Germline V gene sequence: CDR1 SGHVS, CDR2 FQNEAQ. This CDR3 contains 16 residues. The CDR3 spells CASSEHSGGSYNEQFF.

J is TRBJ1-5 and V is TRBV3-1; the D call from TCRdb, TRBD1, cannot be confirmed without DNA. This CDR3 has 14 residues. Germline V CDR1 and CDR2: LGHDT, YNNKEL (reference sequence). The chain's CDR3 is CASSPFQGDEPQHF.

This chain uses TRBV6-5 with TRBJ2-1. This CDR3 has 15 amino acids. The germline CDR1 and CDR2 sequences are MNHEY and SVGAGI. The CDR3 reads CASSYSSYLYNEQFF.

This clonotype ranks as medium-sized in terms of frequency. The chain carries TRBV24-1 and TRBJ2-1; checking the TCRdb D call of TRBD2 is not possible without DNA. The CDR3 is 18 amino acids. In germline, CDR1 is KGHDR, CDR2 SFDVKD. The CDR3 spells CATSPGLQIRSSYNEQFF.